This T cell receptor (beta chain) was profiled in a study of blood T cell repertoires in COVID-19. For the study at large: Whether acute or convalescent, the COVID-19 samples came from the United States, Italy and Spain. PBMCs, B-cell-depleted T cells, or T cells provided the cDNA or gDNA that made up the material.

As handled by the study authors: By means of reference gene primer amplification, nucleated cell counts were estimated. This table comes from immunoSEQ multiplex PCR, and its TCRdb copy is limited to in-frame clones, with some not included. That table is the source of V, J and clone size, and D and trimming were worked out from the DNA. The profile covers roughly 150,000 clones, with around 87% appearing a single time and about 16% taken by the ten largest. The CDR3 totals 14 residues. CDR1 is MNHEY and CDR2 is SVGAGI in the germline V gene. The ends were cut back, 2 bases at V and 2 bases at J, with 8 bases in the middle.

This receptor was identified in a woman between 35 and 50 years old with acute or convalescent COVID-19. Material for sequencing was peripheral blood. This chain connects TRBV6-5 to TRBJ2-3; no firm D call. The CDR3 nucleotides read TGTGCCAGCAGTTACATGCAGGCCACAGATACGCAGTATTTT. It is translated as CASSYMQATDTQYF.